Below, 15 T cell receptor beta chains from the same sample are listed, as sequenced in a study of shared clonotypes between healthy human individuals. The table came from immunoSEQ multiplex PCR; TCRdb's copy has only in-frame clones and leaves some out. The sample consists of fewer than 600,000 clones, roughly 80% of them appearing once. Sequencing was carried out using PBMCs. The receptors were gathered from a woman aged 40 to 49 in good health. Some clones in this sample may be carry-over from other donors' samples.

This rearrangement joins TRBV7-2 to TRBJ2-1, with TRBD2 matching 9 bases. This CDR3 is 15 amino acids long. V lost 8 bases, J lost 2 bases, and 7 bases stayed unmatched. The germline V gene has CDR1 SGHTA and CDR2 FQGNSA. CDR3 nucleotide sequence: TGTGCCAGCGCAAGACTAGCGGATACCTACAATGAGCAGTTCTTC. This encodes CASARLADTYNEQFF.

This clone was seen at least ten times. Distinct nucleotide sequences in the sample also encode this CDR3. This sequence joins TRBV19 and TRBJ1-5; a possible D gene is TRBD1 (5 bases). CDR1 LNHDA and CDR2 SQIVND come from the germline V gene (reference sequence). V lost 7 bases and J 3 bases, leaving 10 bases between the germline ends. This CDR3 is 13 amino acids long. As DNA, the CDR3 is TGTGCCAGTACCGTGGGGACCAATCAGCCCCAGCATTTT. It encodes CASTVGTNQPQHF.

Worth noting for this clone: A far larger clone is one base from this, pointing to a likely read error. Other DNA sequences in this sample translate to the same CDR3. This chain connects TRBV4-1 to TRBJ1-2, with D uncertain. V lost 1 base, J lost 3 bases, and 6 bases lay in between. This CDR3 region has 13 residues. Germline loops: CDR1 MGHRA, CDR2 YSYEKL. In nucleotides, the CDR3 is TGCGCCAGCAGCCAAGGCGGCTACTATGGCTACACCTTC. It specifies CASSQGGYYGYTF.

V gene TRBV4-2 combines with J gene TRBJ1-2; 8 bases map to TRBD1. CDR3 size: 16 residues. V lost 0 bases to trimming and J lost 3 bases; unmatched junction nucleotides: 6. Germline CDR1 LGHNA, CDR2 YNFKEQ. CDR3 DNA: TGTGCCAGCAGCCAAGATAGGACAGGGAACGACTATGGCTACACCTTC. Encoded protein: CASSQDRTGNDYGYTF.

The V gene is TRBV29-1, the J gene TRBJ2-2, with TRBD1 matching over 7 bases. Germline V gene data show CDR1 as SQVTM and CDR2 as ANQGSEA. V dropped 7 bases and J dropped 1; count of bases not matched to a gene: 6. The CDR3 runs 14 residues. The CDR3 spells CSAYRDRNTGELFF. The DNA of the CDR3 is TGCAGCGCTTACCGGGACAGGAACACCGGGGAGCTGTTTTTT.

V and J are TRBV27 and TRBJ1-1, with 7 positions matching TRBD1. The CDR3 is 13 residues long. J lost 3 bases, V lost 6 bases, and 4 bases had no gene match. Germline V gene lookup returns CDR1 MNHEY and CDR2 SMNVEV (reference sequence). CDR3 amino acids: CASRRQGYTEAFF. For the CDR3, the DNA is TGTGCCAGCAGGCGACAGGGATACACTGAAGCTTTCTTT.

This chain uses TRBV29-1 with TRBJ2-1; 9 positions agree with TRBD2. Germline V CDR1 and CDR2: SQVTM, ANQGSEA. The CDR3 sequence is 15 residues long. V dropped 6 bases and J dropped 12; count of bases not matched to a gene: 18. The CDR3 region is CSVAATPTSGTRQFF. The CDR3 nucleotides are TGCAGCGTCGCCGCCACCCCGACTAGCGGTACAAGGCAGTTCTTC.

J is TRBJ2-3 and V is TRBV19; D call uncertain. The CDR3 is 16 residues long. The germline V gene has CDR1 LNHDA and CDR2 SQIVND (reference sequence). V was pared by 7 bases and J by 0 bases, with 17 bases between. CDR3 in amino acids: CASNMGRQPSTDTQYF. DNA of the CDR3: TGTGCCAGTAACATGGGCCGCCAGCCCAGCACAGATACGCAGTATTTT.

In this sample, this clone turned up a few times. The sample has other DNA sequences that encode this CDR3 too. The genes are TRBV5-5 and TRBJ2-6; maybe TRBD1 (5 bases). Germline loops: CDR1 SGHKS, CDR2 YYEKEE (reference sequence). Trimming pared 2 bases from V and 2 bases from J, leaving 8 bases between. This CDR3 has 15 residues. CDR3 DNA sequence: TGTGCCAGCAGCTTACCAGGGCCTGGGGCCAACGTCCTGACTTTC. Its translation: CASSLPGPGANVLTF.

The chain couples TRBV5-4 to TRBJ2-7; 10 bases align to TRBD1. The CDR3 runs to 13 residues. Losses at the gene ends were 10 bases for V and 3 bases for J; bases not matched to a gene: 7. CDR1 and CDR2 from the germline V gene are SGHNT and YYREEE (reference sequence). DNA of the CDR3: TGTGCCGTCCGCGGACAGGGGGGCTACGAGCAGTACTTC. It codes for CAVRGQGGYEQYF. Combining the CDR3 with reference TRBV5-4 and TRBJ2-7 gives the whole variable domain ETGVTQSPTHLIKTRGQQVTLRCSSQSGHNTVSWYQQALGQGPQFIFQYYREEENGRGNFPPRFSGLQFPNYSSELNVNALELDDSALYLCAVRGQGGYEQYFGPGTRLTVT.

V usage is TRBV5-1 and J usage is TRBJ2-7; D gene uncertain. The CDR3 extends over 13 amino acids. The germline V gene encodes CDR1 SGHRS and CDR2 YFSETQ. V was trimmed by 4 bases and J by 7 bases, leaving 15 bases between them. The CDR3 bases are TGCGCCAGCAGCCCCGGACGGCCCGGGGAGCAGTACTTC. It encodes CASSPGRPGEQYF.

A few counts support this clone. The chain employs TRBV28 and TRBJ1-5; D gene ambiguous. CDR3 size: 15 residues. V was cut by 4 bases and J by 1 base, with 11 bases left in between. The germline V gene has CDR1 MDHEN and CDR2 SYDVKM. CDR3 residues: CASSSVSGSNQPQHF. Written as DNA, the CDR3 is TGTGCCAGCAGTTCAGTCTCAGGCAGCAATCAGCCCCAGCATTTT.

As DNA, the CDR3 is TGTGCCAGCAGCCTGGGACAGGGTGTTGAAGCTTTCTTT. This translates into CASSLGQGVEAFF. The chain has TRBV6-6 and TRBJ1-1; 9 nucleotides match TRBD1. There are 13 residues in the CDR3. With 6 bases clipped from V and 7 bases from J, the junction kept 6 bases outside the gene matches. CDR1 is MNHNY, CDR2 SVGAGI, per germline (reference sequence).

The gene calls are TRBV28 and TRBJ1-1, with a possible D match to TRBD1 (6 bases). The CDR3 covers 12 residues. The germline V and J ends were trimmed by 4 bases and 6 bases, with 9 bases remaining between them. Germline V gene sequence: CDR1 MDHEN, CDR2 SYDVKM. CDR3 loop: CASSYRVSEAFF. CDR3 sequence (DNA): TGTGCCAGCAGTTACAGGGTCTCTGAAGCTTTCTTT. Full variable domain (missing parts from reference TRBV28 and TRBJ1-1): DVKVTQSSRYLVKRTGEKVFLECVQDMDHENMFWYRQDPGLGLRLIYFSYDVKMKEKGDIPEGYSVSREKKERFSLILESASTNQTSMYLCASSYRVSEAFFGQGTRLTVV.

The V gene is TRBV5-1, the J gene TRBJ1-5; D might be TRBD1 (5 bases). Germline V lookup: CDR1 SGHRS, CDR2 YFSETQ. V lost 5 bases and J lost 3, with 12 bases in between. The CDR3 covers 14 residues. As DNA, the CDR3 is TGCGCCAGCAGGGAGGACACAACCAATCAGCCCCAGCATTTT. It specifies CASREDTTNQPQHF.